Listed below are T cell receptor beta chains from one sample, sequenced in a study of CD8 T cells in ankylosing spondylitis. TCRdb fed the 5' RACE reads into MiXCR, producing one record per CDR3 protein. The sample yields approximately 550,000 distinct CDR3 sequences, about 12% seen once. Sequenced sample: blood, either unsorted or a sorted T cell fraction (not recorded which). The source is a male donor with ankylosing spondylitis. Each CDR3 is given with its conserved first and last residue. The order of the fields is D gene, V gene, CDR3 protein. D genes are given only for firm matches.

-	TRBV3-1	CASSHGGDSPLHF
-	TRBV7-8	CASKLSWGGPDNEQFF
-	TRBV12-3/TRBV12-4	CASSLRPGGPYGYTF
TRBD2	TRBV2	CARVAGPGETQYF
-	TRBV11-2	CASSLGIYEQFF
TRBD1	TRBV18	CASSPGTGQDF
TRBD2	TRBV7-9	CASSLISGIYNEQFF
-	TRBV5-1	CASSLLPAVGQETQYF
-	TRBV20-1	CSARDTRSGFWNEQFF
-	TRBV12-3/TRBV12-4	CASSRDRPPYEQYF
-	TRBV12-3/TRBV12-4	CASSYPGQWSDTIYF
TRBD2	TRBV7-7	CASSPLAGAAYEQYF
-	TRBV6-1	CASSPGSVQPQHF
-	TRBV12-3/TRBV12-4	CASSLRGGTTYNEQFF
-	TRBV3-1	CASSPKTSWAEQFF
-	TRBV20-1	CSARVGLDRGQYF
-	TRBV4-1	CASSHPDSWDTGELFF
-	TRBV6-5	CASSYSRVISPLHF
-	TRBV12-3/TRBV12-4	CASTLPEGNEQFF
TRBD2	TRBV11-2	CASSPPWGTSGSGDEQFF
-	TRBV4-2	CASSQGRGSQETQYF
TRBD2	TRBV20-1	CSASWASGSYNEQFF
TRBD1	TRBV20-1	CSARVLGGRGSNQPQHF
TRBD2	TRBV5-1	CASSKYYGEGVGEQFF
-	TRBV20-1	CSARDLGTGRETQYF
TRBD2	TRBV30	CAWQNSGRANEQFF
TRBD1	TRBV4-2	CASSQLDRGNEKLFF
TRBD2	TRBV3-1	CASSLGLAGTNEQFF
TRBD2	TRBV27	CASSPLYYSGRGRETQYF
-	TRBV4-1	CASSRSRSYQQETQYF
TRBD2	TRBV10-3	CAIRPGLAGVFSYEQFF
TRBD1	TRBV10-3	CAIDGTGNGYTF
-	TRBV11-3	CASSLSEEEFF
-	TRBV2	CASTPVDTDTQYF
-	TRBV20-1	CSATPLGVRYTF
TRBD2	TRBV20-1	CSATGLAGGYNEQFF
TRBD1	TRBV10-3	CAISSDRVNGYTF
TRBD1	TRBV20-1	CSARGIPGQGGGYTF
-	TRBV12-3/TRBV12-4	CASSFKDSPLHF
-	TRBV21-1	CASSNLRAGGPMTDTQYF
-	TRBV20-1	CSALGTNTEAFF
-	TRBV20-1	CSARDVKETQYF
TRBD2	TRBV5-1	CASLWEGSNTGELFF
-	TRBV9	CASSVGTGMMVTQYF